This T cell receptor (beta chain) was found in a study of neurological immune-mediated disorders. MiXCR was run by TCRdb on the 5' RACE reads, yielding one entry per CDR3 protein. Of approximately 74,000 distinct CDR3 sequences listed, about 9.5% are singletons. Study conclusions and caveats: In HTLV-1-associated myelopathy, TCR clonal expansion was greatest, and in multiple sclerosis it was least, below healthy controls.

This clonotype came up a few times. The antigen is undetermined. This TCR came from a man aged 50 to 59 in good health. The sequenced material came from PBMCs.

CDR3 sequence: CSASMSGLADTQYF. Written as DNA, the CDR3 is TGCAGTGCTAGTATGTCCGGACTGGCAGATACGCAGTATTTT. The genes are TRBV20-1 and TRBJ2-3; TRBD2 might be the D (5 bases). CDR1 DFQATT and CDR2 SNEGSKA come from the germline V gene (reference sequence). The germline V and J ends were trimmed by 3 bases and 4 bases, with 14 bases remaining between them. The CDR3 runs to 14 residues.